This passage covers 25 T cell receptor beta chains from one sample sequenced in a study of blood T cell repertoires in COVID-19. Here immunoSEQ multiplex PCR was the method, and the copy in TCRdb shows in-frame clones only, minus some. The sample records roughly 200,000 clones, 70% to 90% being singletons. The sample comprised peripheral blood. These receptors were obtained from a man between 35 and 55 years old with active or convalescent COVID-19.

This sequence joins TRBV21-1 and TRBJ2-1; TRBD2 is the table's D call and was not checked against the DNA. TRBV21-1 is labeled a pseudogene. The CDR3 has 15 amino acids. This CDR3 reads CASSKRVAGDDEQFF. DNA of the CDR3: TGTGCCAGCAGCAAAAGAGTAGCGGGGGATGATGAGCAGTTCTTC.

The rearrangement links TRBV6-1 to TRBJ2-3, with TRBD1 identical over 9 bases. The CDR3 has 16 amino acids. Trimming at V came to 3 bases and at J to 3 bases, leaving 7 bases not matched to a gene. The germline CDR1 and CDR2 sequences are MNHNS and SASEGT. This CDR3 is CASSEPFGQGTDTQYF. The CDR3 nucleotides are TGTGCCAGCAGTGAGCCCTTCGGACAGGGGACAGATACGCAGTATTTT.

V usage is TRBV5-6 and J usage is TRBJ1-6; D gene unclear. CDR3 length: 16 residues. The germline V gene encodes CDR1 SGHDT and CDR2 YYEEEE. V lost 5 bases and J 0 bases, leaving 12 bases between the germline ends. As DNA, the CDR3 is TGTGCCAGCAGTTCTGGAGGGAGCTCCTATAATTCACCCCTCCACTTT. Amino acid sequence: CASSSGGSSYNSPLHF. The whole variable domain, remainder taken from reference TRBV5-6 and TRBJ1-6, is DAGVTQSPTHLIKTRGQQVTLRCSPKSGHDTVSWYQQALGQGPQFIFQYYEEEERQRGNFPDRFSGHQFPNYSSELNVNALLLGDSALYLCASSSGGSSYNSPLHFGNGTRLTVT.

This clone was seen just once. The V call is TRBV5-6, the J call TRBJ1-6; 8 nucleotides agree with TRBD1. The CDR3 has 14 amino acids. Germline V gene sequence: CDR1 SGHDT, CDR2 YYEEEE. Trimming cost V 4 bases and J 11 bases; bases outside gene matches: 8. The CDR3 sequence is CASSPGQEFTPLHF. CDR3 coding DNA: TGTGCCAGCAGCCCGGGACAGGAGTTTACACCCCTCCACTTT.

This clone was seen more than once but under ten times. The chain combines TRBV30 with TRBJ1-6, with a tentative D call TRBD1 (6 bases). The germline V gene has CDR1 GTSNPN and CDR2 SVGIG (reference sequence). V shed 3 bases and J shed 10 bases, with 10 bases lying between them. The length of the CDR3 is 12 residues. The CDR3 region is CAWSTGTSPLHF. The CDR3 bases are TGTGCCTGGAGCACAGGGACCTCACCCCTCCACTTT.

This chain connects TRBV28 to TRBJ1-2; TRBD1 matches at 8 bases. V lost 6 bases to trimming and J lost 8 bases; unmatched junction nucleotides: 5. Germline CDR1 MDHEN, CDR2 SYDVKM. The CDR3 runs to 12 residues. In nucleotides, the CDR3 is TGTGCCAGCAGCGTCTCAGGGGGCGGCTACACCTTC. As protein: CASSVSGGGYTF.

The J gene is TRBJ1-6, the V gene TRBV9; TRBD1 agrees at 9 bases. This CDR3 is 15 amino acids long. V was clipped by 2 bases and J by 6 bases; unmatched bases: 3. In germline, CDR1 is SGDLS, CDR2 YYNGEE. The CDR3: CASSVLGQGNSPLHF. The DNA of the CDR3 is TGTGCCAGCAGCGTGTTGGGACAGGGTAATTCACCCCTCCACTTT.

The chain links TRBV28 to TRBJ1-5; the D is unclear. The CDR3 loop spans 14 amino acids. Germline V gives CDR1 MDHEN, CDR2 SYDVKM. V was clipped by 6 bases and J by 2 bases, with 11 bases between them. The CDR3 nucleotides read TGTGCCAGCAGGATGGGCGGGGGCAATCAGCCCCAGCATTTT. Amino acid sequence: CASRMGGGNQPQHF.

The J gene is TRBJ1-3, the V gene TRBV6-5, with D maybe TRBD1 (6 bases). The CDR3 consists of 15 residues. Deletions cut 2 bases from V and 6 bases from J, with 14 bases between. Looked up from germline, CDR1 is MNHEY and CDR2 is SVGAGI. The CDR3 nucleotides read TGTGCCAGCAGTTACCAGTGGGACATAGAAAACACCATATATTTT. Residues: CASSYQWDIENTIYF.

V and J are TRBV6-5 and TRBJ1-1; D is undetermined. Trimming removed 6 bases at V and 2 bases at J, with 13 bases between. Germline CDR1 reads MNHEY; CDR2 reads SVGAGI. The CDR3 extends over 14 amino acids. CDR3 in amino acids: CASRNSRVNTEAFF. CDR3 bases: TGTGCCAGCAGAAACTCTCGAGTCAACACTGAAGCTTTCTTT.

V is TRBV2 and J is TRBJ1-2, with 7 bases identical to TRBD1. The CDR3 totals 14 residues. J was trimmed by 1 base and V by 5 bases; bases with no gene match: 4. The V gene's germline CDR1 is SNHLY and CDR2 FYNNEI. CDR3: CASSRDSNNYGYTF. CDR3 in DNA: TGTGCCAGCAGTCGGGACAGTAATAACTATGGCTACACCTTC.

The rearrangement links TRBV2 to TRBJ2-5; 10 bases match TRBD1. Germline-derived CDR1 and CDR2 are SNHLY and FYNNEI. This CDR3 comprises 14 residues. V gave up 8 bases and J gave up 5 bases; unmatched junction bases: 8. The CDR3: CASLLDRGMETQYF. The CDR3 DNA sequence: TGTGCCAGCTTGTTGGACAGGGGGATGGAGACCCAGTACTTC.

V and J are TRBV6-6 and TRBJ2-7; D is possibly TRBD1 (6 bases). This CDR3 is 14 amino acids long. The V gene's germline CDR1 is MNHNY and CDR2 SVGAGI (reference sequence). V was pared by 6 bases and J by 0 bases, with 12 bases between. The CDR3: CASSQTGNSYEQYF. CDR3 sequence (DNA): TGTGCCAGCAGCCAAACAGGGAACTCCTACGAGCAGTACTTC.

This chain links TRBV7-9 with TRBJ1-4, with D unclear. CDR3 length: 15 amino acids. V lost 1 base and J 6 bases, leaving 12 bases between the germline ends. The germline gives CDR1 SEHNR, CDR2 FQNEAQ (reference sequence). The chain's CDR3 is CASSLGRRPDEKLFF. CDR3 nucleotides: TGTGCCAGCAGCTTAGGGAGGAGGCCTGATGAAAAACTGTTTTTT.

The CDR3 spells CASSLAHEGALSGELFF. The CDR3 DNA is TGTGCCAGCAGCTTAGCTCACGAGGGGGCGCTCTCCGGGGAGCTGTTTTTT. This chain uses TRBV7-8 with TRBJ2-2, with TRBD1 identical over 7 bases. V shed 0 bases and J 6 bases; nucleotides not matched to a gene: 10. From germline, CDR1 is SGHVS and CDR2 FQNEAQ. The CDR3 spans 17 residues.

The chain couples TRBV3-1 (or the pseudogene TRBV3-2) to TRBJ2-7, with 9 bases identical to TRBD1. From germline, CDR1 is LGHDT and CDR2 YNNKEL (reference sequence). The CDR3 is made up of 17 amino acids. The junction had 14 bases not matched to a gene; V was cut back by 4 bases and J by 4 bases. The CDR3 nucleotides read TGTGCCAGCAGCCGGGCCAGTCGGGACAGGGTTACGTACGAGCAGTACTTC. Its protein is CASSRASRDRVTYEQYF.

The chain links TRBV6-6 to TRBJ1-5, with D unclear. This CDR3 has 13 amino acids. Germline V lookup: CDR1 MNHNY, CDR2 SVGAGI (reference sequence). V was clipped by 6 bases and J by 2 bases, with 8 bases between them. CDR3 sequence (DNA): TGTGCCAGCAGGCAGTGGCGCAATCAGCCCCAGCATTTT. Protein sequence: CASRQWRNQPQHF.

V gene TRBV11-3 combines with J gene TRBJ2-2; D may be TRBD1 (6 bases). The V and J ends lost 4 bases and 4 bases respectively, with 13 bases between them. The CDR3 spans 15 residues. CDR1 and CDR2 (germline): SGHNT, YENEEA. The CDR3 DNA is TGTGCCAGCAGCTCCACCAGGGGCGGCACCGGGGAGCTGTTTTTT. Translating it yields CASSSTRGGTGELFF.

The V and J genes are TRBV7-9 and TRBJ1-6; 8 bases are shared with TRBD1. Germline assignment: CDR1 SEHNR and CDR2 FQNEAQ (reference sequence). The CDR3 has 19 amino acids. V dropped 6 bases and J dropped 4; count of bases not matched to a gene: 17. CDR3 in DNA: TGTGCCAGCAGTGGTGTAGGGACAGGCTTCATTGATTATAATTCACCCCTCCACTTT. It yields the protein CASSGVGTGFIDYNSPLHF.

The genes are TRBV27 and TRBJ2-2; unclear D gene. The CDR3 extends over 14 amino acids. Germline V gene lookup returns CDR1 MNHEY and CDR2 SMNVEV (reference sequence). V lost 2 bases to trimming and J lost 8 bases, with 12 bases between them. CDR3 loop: CASSLDRVSGELFF. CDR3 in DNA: TGTGCCAGCAGTTTAGACCGGGTTAGTGGGGAGCTGTTTTTT.

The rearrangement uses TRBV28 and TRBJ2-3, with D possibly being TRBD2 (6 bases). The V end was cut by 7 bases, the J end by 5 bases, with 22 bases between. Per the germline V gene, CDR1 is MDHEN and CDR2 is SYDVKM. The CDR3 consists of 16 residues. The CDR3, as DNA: TGTGCCAGCACTTCCCGGGACTTGCGTTCCGGAGATACGCAGTATTTT. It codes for CASTSRDLRSGDTQYF.

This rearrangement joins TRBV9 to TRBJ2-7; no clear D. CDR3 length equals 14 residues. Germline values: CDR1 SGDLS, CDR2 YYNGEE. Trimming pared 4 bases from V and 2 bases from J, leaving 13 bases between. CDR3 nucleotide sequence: TGTGCCAGCAGCAAAGGCGGCCTAGCCTACGAGCAGTACTTC. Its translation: CASSKGGLAYEQYF.

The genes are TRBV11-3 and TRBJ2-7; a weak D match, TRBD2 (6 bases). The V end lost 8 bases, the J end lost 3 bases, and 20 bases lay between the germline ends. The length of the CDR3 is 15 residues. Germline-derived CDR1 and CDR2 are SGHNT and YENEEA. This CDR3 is CASSPGTAAIYEQYF. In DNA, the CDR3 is TGTGCCAGCTCGCCCGGGACTGCCGCTATCTACGAGCAGTACTTC.

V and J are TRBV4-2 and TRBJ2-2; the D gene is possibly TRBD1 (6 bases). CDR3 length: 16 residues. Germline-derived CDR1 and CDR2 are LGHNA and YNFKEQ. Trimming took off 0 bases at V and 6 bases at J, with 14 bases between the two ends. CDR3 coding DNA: TGTGCCAGCAGCCAAGACTCAGGGGCTCGTTCCGGGGAGCTGTTTTTT. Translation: CASSQDSGARSGELFF.

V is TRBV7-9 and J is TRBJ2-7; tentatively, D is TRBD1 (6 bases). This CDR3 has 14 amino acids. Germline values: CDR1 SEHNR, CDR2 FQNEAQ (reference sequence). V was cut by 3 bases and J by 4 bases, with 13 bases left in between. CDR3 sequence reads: CASSFSGVGYEQYF. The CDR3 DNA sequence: TGTGCCAGCAGCTTCTCAGGGGTCGGGTACGAGCAGTACTTC.